The TCR beta chain under discussion was sequenced for a study of glioma-infiltrating T cells after dendritic cell vaccination. TCRdb's copy holds only in-frame clones and misses some; the assay was immunoSEQ multiplex PCR. The sample has fewer than 40,000 clones, 90% seen once. Germline V gene data show CDR1 as SGHAT and CDR2 as FQNNGV. V was pared by 0 bases and J by 7 bases, with 10 bases of the junction left unmatched. This CDR3 has 16 amino acids. The starting material was blood, obtained before dendritic cell vaccination. The TCR comes from a human donor with glioblastoma. The chain couples TRBV11-2 to TRBJ2-5; 8 bases line up with TRBD1. The CDR3 here is CASSLDQGAIWGTQYF. The CDR3 DNA follows: TGTGCCAGCAGCTTAGATCAGGGGGCCATCTGGGGGACCCAGTACTTC.